This T cell receptor (beta chain) was captured by sequencing in a study of T cell responses to AZD1222 COVID-19 vaccine. Study findings and constraints: Nearly half of unique spike-specific TCRs reportedly avoided B.1.351 and B.1.1.7 mutated regions.

The method was immunoSEQ multiplex PCR; TCRdb's version includes in-frame clones alone and lacks a portion of them. The table has about 99,000 clones, around nine tenths seen once; the top ten hold approximately 11%. As to this clone: Its antigen is undetermined.

The CDR3 covers 15 residues. V dropped 5 bases and J dropped 5 bases, with 18 bases sitting between them. CDR1 and CDR2 from the germline V gene are LNHDA and SQIVND (reference sequence). The sequence was collected from an adult in good health. V gene TRBV19 combines with J gene TRBJ2-5; D is perhaps TRBD1 or TRBD2 (5 bases each). This specimen was peripheral blood, taken on day 0 of AZD1222 vaccination. The CDR3 DNA sequence: TGTGCCAGTAGTCGGGACCCACACGTGCAGGAGACCCAGTACTTC. This gives the protein CASSRDPHVQETQYF.